A single sample is the source of the 5 T cell receptor beta chains below, sequenced in a study of blood T cell repertoires in COVID-19. The repertoire was sequenced with immunoSEQ multiplex PCR; TCRdb's copy has only in-frame clones and lacks some. Seen here are 55,000 to 80,000 clones, roughly nine tenths observed once, and the top ten hold approximately 7.4%. Sequencing was performed on peripheral blood. The receptor source for this set is a man aged 50 to 59 with active COVID-19.

In this sample, this clone turned up once. The chain recombines TRBV19 with TRBJ1-2, with 11 positions matching TRBD1. Trimming took 4 bases from V and 8 from J; bases not matched to a gene: 6. CDR1 LNHDA and CDR2 SQIVND come from the germline V gene (reference sequence). This CDR3 is built from 14 residues. CDR3 coding DNA: TGTGCCAGTAGTAGGACAGGGGGCTCAGACGGCTACACCTTC. Its protein is CASSRTGGSDGYTF.

This clone showed up just once. The chain couples TRBV6-2 or TRBV6-3 to TRBJ2-6; D not resolved. V shed 2 bases and J shed 0 bases, with 14 bases lying between them. The CDR3 has 18 amino acids. Germline V CDR1 and CDR2: MNHEY, SVGEGT. The CDR3 protein is CASSYVKERDSGANVLTF. CDR3 nucleotide sequence: TGTGCCAGCAGTTACGTGAAAGAGAGAGACTCTGGGGCCAACGTCCTGACTTTC.

This clone was seen a single time. The rearrangement links TRBV15 to TRBJ2-1, with 12 positions matching TRBD2. Germline CDR1 is LNHNV and CDR2 is YYDKDF (reference sequence). The J segment lost 4 bases and the V segment lost 5 bases, leaving 9 bases of the junction unmatched. The CDR3 runs 17 residues. CDR3 amino acids: CATSGFGLAGGYNEQFF. The CDR3 nucleotides read TGTGCCACCAGCGGTTTTGGCCTAGCGGGGGGGTACAATGAGCAGTTCTTC. The variable domain in full, with the rest retrieved from reference TRBV15 and TRBJ2-1, is DAMVIQNPRYQVTQFGKPVTLSCSQTLNHNVMYWYQQKSSQAPKLLFHYYDKDFNNEADTPDNFQSRRPNTSFCFLDIRSPGLGDTAMYLCATSGFGLAGGYNEQFFGPGTRLTVL.

The chain's CDR3 is CASSVAGTGGQAFF. CDR3 in DNA: TGTGCCAGCAGCGTCGCCGGGACAGGGGGCCAAGCTTTCTTT. The chain joins TRBV9 to TRBJ1-1; the match to TRBD1 covers 12 bases. Germline assignment: CDR1 SGDLS and CDR2 YYNGEE. The V gene end was trimmed by 2 bases and the J gene end by 9 bases; junction bases not matched to a gene: 5. CDR3 length: 14 residues.

The J gene is TRBJ2-2, the V gene TRBV3-1 (or the pseudogene TRBV3-2); weak D call: TRBD2 (5 bases). This CDR3 has 16 amino acids. Germline V gene lookup returns CDR1 LGHDT and CDR2 YNNKEL (reference sequence). Trimming took 0 bases from V and 6 from J, leaving 14 bases between them. CDR3 sequence reads: CASSQDRIAPSGELFF. CDR3 coding DNA: TGTGCCAGCAGCCAAGACAGGATAGCGCCATCCGGGGAGCTGTTTTTT.